One T cell receptor (beta chain) is described in this entry. The source of the sample is a study of blood T cell repertoires in COVID-19. In the study overall: Some COVID-19 samples were acute and others convalescent; all came from the United States, Italy and Spain. From T cells, B-cell-depleted T cells, or PBMCs came the material, which was cDNA or gDNA.

In the original analysis: Counts of nucleated cells, estimated from reference gene primer amplification, were obtained. Assay used: immunoSEQ multiplex PCR; TCRdb lists only in-frame clones, some missing. The DNA gave D and trimming, while V, J and clone size come from that table. The table lists around 210,000 clones, 70% to 90% of them singletons, with 0.75% to 0.95% in the top ten. The CDR3 runs to 14 residues. Germline-derived CDR1 and CDR2 are SGHDN and FVKESK. Trimming cost V 2 bases and J 5 bases, with 11 bases left between them. Sequencing was done on a sample of peripheral blood. The chain employs TRBV14 and TRBJ2-3; possible D gene TRBD1, 5 bases. This clonotype was sampled from a woman aged 70 to 79 with acute or convalescent COVID-19. CDR3 sequence: CASSQRQGKDTQYF. Written as DNA, the CDR3 is TGTGCCAGCAGCCAACGGCAGGGTAAAGATACGCAGTATTTT.